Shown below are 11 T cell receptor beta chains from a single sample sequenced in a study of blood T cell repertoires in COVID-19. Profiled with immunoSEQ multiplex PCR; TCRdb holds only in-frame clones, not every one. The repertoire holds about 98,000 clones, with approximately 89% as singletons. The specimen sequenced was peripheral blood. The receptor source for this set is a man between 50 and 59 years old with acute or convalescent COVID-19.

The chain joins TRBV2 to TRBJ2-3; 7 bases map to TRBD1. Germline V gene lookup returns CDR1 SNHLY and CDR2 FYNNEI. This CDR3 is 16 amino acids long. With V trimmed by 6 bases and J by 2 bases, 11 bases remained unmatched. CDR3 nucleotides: TGTGCCAGCAGGGCTAATCCGGGACAGTACACAGATACGCAGTATTTT. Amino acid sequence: CASRANPGQYTDTQYF.

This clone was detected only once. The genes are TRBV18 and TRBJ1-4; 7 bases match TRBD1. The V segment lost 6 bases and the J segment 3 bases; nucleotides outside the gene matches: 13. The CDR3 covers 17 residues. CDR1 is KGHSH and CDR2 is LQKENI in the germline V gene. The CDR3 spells CASSLDRWTESNEKLFF. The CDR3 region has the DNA TGTGCCAGCTCGCTGGACAGGTGGACGGAATCTAATGAAAAACTGTTTTTT. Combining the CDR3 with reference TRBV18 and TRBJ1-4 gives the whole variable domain NAGVMQNPRHLVRRRGQEARLRCSPMKGHSHVYWYRQLPEEGLKFMVYLQKENIIDESGMPKERFSAEFPKEGPSILRIQQVVRGDSAAYFCASSLDRWTESNEKLFFGSGTQLSVL.

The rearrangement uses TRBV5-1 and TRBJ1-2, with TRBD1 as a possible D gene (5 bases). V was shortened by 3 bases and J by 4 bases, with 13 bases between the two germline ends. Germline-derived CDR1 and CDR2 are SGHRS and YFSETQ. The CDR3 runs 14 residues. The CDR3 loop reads CASSSVTGGYGYTF. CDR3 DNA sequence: TGCGCCAGCAGCTCAGTCACGGGGGGCTATGGCTACACCTTC.

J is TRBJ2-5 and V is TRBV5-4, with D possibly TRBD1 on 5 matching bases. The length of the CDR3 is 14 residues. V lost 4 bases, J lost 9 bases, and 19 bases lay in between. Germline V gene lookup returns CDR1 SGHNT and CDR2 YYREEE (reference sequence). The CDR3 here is CASSPDLGEGAQYF. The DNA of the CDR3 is TGTGCCAGCAGCCCCGACTTGGGTGAAGGGGCCCAGTACTTC.

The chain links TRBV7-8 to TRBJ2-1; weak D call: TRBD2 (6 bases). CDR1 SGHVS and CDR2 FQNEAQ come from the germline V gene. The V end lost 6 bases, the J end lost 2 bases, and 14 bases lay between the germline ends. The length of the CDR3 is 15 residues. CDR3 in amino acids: CASRLAEGPYNEQFF. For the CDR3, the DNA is TGTGCCAGCAGGCTTGCGGAGGGACCCTACAATGAGCAGTTCTTC.

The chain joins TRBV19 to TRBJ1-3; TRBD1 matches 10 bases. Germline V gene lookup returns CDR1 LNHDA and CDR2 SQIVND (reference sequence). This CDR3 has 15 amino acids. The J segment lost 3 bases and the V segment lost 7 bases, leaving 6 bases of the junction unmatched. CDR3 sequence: CASTATGGFGNTIYF. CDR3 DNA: TGTGCCAGTACTGCGACAGGGGGCTTTGGAAACACCATATATTTT.

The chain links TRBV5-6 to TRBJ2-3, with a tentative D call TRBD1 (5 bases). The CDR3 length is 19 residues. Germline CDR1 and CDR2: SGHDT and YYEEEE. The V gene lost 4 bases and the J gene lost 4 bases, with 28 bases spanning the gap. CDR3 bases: TGTGCCAGCAGCACAGGTTCAGTAGGCCAGGGATTTACAGCAGATACGCAGTATTTT. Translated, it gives CASSTGSVGQGFTADTQYF.

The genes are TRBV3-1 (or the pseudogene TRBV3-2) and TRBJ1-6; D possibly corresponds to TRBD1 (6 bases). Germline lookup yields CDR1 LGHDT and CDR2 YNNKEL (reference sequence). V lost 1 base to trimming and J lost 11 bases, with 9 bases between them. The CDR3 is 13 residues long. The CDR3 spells CASSQGTGPPLHF. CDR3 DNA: TGTGCCAGCAGCCAAGGTACAGGGCCACCCCTCCACTTT.

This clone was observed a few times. The CDR3: CASSSRQGIVNYNEQFF. Here the CDR3 DNA reads TGTGCCAGCAGCTCCCGACAGGGGATTGTGAATTACAATGAGCAGTTCTTC. This rearrangement joins TRBV7-6 to TRBJ2-1, with TRBD1 matching over 8 bases. This CDR3 has 17 residues. Trimming took 4 bases from V and 4 from J; bases not matched to a gene: 12. The germline CDR1 and CDR2 sequences are SGHVS and FNYEAQ.

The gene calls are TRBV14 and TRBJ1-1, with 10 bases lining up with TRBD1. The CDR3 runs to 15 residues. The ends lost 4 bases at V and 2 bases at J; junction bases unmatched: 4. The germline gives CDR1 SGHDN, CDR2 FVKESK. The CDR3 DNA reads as TGTGCCAGCAGCCCGGGACAGGGGTTCAACACTGAAGCTTTCTTT. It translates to CASSPGQGFNTEAFF.

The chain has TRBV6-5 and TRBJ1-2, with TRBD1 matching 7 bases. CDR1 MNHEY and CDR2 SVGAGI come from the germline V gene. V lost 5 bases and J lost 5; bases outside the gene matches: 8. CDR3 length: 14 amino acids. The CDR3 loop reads CASSPGTVAYGYTF. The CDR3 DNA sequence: TGTGCCAGCAGTCCCGGGACAGTTGCTTATGGCTACACCTTC.